The 31 T cell receptor beta chains in this list originate from one sample, sequenced in a study of vaccination and CD4 T cells after COVID-19. No antigen has been identified for these receptors. Indicated treatment: roughly 11-day PBMC culture with coronavirus spike peptide pools or control peptides (ViraFEST assay). Oncomine TCR Beta short-read sequencing was applied to DNA from cultured CD4+ T cells. TCRdb ran MiXCR on the PCR reads and lists one entry per CDR3 protein. The top ten clones hold about a tenth of a sample with fewer than 15,000 distinct CDR3 sequences, about 55% of them seen once. The starting material was CD4+ T cells from blood, cultured in vitro, obtained before SARS-CoV-2 vaccination. The origin of the receptors is a human donor who had recovered from COVID-19.

The chain has TRBV18 and TRBJ1-1, with D unclear. V lost 3 bases and J lost 5, with 16 bases in between. Germline V gene data show CDR1 as KGHSH and CDR2 as LQKENI. The CDR3 extends over 15 amino acids. CDR3 loop: CASSPGGPGWTEAFF. The DNA of the CDR3 is TGTGCCAGCTCACCGGGAGGACCGGGGTGGACTGAAGCTTTCTTT.

This rearrangement joins TRBV2 to TRBJ2-7; 9 nucleotides align to TRBD2. Germline assignment: CDR1 SNHLY and CDR2 FYNNEI. The V and J ends lost 7 bases and 7 bases, in that order; junction bases with no gene match: 17. There are 16 residues in the CDR3. The CDR3 region has the DNA TGTGCCAGCACCGGAGGCCGCGGGGGGGAGGGTCATGAGCAGTACTTC. Residues: CASTGGRGGEGHEQYF.

In this sample, this clonotype turned up a few times. The chain joins TRBV20-1 to TRBJ2-1; D is unresolved. CDR3 length: 13 amino acids. V was pared by 0 bases and J by 5 bases, with 8 bases between. CDR1 and CDR2 from the germline V gene are DFQATT and SNEGSKA (reference sequence). The CDR3 spells CSARDFGDNEQFF. The DNA for the CDR3 is TGCAGTGCTAGAGATTTCGGTGACAATGAGCAGTTCTTC.

This chain links TRBV4-1 with TRBJ1-2, with unresolved D. Germline V gene lookup returns CDR1 MGHRA and CDR2 YSYEKL. The CDR3 is 13 amino acids. V dropped 1 base and J dropped 8 bases, with 11 bases sitting between them. This CDR3 reads CASSQGLGSGYTF. The DNA of the CDR3 is TGCGCCAGCAGCCAAGGGTTAGGGTCCGGCTACACCTTC.

The chain recombines TRBV20-1 with TRBJ2-5; D is perhaps TRBD1 (6 bases). The CDR3 has 13 residues. The V end lost 8 bases, the J end lost 4 bases, and 17 bases lay between the germline ends. The germline CDR1 and CDR2 sequences are DFQATT and SNEGSKA (reference sequence). CDR3 bases: TGCAGTAGTACAGGGCTATCGGGAGAGACCCAGTACTTC. It yields the protein CSSTGLSGETQYF.

The rearrangement links TRBV6-1 to TRBJ2-1; a weak D match, TRBD2 (6 bases). Trimming shortened V by 6 bases and J by 0 bases, and 12 bases separated the two germline ends. Germline CDR1 reads MNHNS; CDR2 reads SASEGT. The CDR3 loop spans 15 amino acids. CDR3 in DNA: TGTGCCAGCAGCACTAGCAGGAGCTCCTACAATGAGCAGTTCTTC. Translating it yields CASSTSRSSYNEQFF.

This clonotype is a singleton in its sample. Written as DNA, the CDR3 is TGTGCCACCAGTGACTGGGGCTCCACAGATACGCAGTATTTT. Protein: CATSDWGSTDTQYF. The J gene is TRBJ2-3, the V gene TRBV24-1, with TRBD1 as a possible D gene (5 bases). This CDR3 has 14 residues. The germline V gene has CDR1 KGHDR and CDR2 SFDVKD. V was shortened by 4 bases and J by 2 bases, with 9 bases between the two germline ends.

The V gene is TRBV19, the J gene TRBJ1-4; D is undetermined. Germline V gene sequence: CDR1 LNHDA, CDR2 SQIVND (reference sequence). With 7 bases removed from V and 8 bases from J, the gap between germline ends came to 14 bases. The CDR3 contains 13 residues. The CDR3 sequence is CASTPHGREKLFF. The CDR3 bases are TGTGCCAGTACCCCACACGGTCGAGAAAAACTGTTTTTT.

The chain combines TRBV7-9 with TRBJ2-3; 9 bases fit TRBD2. The CDR3 runs 17 residues. CDR1 and CDR2 from the germline V gene are SEHNR and FQNEAQ (reference sequence). V was pared by 5 bases and J by 2 bases, with 11 bases of the junction left unmatched. CDR3: CASSTTRAGGATDTQYF. CDR3 bases: TGTGCCAGCAGCACCACCCGGGCGGGAGGGGCCACAGATACGCAGTATTTT.

Only a few counts were recorded for this clonotype. The rearrangement uses TRBV20-1 and TRBJ1-5, with D possibly being TRBD1 (5 bases). V dropped 3 bases and J dropped 8 bases, with 17 bases sitting between them. From germline, CDR1 is DFQATT and CDR2 SNEGSKA (reference sequence). The CDR3 loop spans 14 amino acids. The CDR3 region is CSARGQTAVEPQHF. CDR3 nucleotides: TGCAGTGCTAGGGGTCAGACAGCCGTGGAGCCCCAGCATTTT.

V is TRBV20-1 and J is TRBJ1-5; no firm D call. Germline V gives CDR1 DFQATT, CDR2 SNEGSKA (reference sequence). The length of the CDR3 is 13 residues. With 1 base removed from V and 4 bases from J, the gap between germline ends came to 8 bases. In DNA, the CDR3 is TGCAGTGCTAGAGTGATAGATAATCAGCCCCAGCATTTT. Protein product: CSARVIDNQPQHF.

The chain is built from TRBV19 and TRBJ1-1; TRBD1 agrees at 8 bases. CDR3 length: 15 residues. The germline CDR1 and CDR2 sequences are LNHDA and SQIVND (reference sequence). The V segment lost 3 bases and the J segment 6 bases; nucleotides outside the gene matches: 9. The CDR3 spells CASSMTDRVVSEAFF. The CDR3 nucleotides are TGTGCCAGTAGTATGACGGACAGGGTCGTCTCTGAAGCTTTCTTT.

This chain uses TRBV2 with TRBJ2-7; D gene uncertain. Germline CDR1 and CDR2: SNHLY and FYNNEI. This CDR3 is 11 amino acids long. V lost 6 bases, J lost 6 bases, and 9 bases lay in between. CDR3 in amino acids: CASRTIFEQYF. CDR3 bases: TGTGCCAGCAGAACTATTTTCGAGCAGTACTTC. Drawing the rest from reference TRBV2 and TRBJ2-7, the complete variable domain is EPEVTQTPSHQVTQMGQEVILRCVPISNHLYFYWYRQILGQKVEFLVSFYNNEISEKSEIFDDQFSVERPDGSNFTLKIRSTKLEDSAMYFCASRTIFEQYFGPGTRLTVT.

The J gene is TRBJ2-2, the V gene TRBV27; 7 bases match TRBD1. CDR3 length: 15 residues. Germline V gives CDR1 MNHEY, CDR2 SMNVEV (reference sequence). V gave up 2 bases and J gave up 5 bases; unmatched junction bases: 5. The CDR3 here is CASSLEGAGTGELFF. The CDR3 coding sequence is TGTGCCAGCAGTTTAGAGGGGGCAGGGACCGGGGAGCTGTTTTTT.

The J gene is TRBJ2-7, the V gene TRBV28, with D perhaps matching TRBD2 (6 bases). With 2 bases removed from V and 0 bases from J, the gap between germline ends came to 11 bases. The CDR3 runs 15 residues. Germline V lookup: CDR1 MDHEN, CDR2 SYDVKM. The CDR3 region has the DNA TGTGCCAGCAGTTTAGGAGGGTCGGGCTCCTACGAGCAGTACTTC. It codes for CASSLGGSGSYEQYF. Variable domain in full (rest from reference TRBV28 and TRBJ2-7): DVKVTQSSRYLVKRTGEKVFLECVQDMDHENMFWYRQDPGLGLRLIYFSYDVKMKEKGDIPEGYSVSREKKERFSLILESASTNQTSMYLCASSLGGSGSYEQYFGPGTRLTVT.

This rearrangement joins TRBV27 to TRBJ1-1; TRBD1 matches 9 bases. This CDR3 is built from 16 residues. Germline V lookup: CDR1 MNHEY, CDR2 SMNVEV (reference sequence). J was trimmed by 4 bases and V by 5 bases; bases with no gene match: 11. This chain's CDR3 is CASSLRTGAGGTEAFF. The DNA of the CDR3 is TGTGCCAGCAGTCTCAGGACAGGGGCGGGGGGCACTGAAGCTTTCTTT.

The chain recombines TRBV6-1 with TRBJ1-1, with D perhaps TRBD1 (6 bases). The CDR3 consists of 14 residues. Germline CDR1 and CDR2: MNHNS and SASEGT. V lost 6 bases, J lost 3 bases, and 14 bases lay in between. CDR3 DNA sequence: TGTGCCAGCAGATTTCAGGGGAGGGACACTGAAGCTTTCTTT. Encoded protein: CASRFQGRDTEAFF.

The chain employs TRBV6-1 and TRBJ2-2, with 16 bases that match TRBD2. There are 16 residues in the CDR3. Trimming took 6 bases from V and 7 from J; bases not matched to a gene: 5. Germline CDR1 MNHNS, CDR2 SASEGT. The chain's CDR3 is CASRGLAGGPIGELFF. For the CDR3, the DNA is TGTGCCAGCAGGGGACTAGCGGGAGGGCCGATCGGGGAGCTGTTTTTT.

This clonotype showed up just a few times. This rearrangement joins TRBV20-1 to TRBJ1-1; possible D gene TRBD1, 5 bases. CDR1 and CDR2 from the germline V gene are DFQATT and SNEGSKA (reference sequence). The ends were cut back, 0 bases at V and 3 bases at J, with 11 bases in the middle. The CDR3 totals 14 residues. The CDR3 nucleotides are TGCAGTGCTAGAGATCCCGGGGGAGACACTGAAGCTTTCTTT. Its translation is CSARDPGGDTEAFF.

Only a few counts were recorded for this clonotype. The rearrangement links TRBV7-2 to TRBJ1-2; TRBD1 aligns across 9 bases. The ends lost 5 bases at V and 2 bases at J; junction bases unmatched: 3. The CDR3 runs 14 residues. Germline CDR1 SGHTA, CDR2 FQGNSA. This chain's CDR3 is CASSPDRGNYGYTF. The CDR3 DNA reads TGTGCCAGCAGCCCCGACAGGGGGAACTATGGCTACACCTTC. Full variable domain (rest looked up from reference TRBV7-2 and TRBJ1-2): GAGVSQSPSNKVTEKGKDVELRCDPISGHTALYWYRQSLGQGLEFLIYFQGNSAPDKSGLPSDRFSAERTGGSVSTLTIQRTQQEDSAVYLCASSPDRGNYGYTFGSGTRLTVV.

This clonotype was detected only a few times. This sequence joins TRBV28 and TRBJ1-5, with no clear D. V lost 3 bases and J 12 bases, leaving 15 bases between the germline ends. The CDR3 spans 13 residues. CDR1 is MDHEN, CDR2 SYDVKM, per germline. The CDR3 loop reads CASSLRGLGNQHF. CDR3 nucleotide sequence: TGTGCCAGCAGTTTGCGGGGTTTAGGAAACCAGCATTTT.

In this sample, this clonotype turned up a few times. V is TRBV20-1 and J is TRBJ1-4; D perhaps matches TRBD1 (6 bases). This CDR3 spans 14 amino acids. V gave up 0 bases and J gave up 15 bases, with 20 bases separating them. Germline assignment: CDR1 DFQATT and CDR2 SNEGSKA (reference sequence). This CDR3 reads CSARDLDQQGLMFF. Here the CDR3 DNA reads TGCAGTGCTAGAGATTTAGATCAACAGGGCCTGATGTTTTTT.

This chain links TRBV27 with TRBJ1-1; 8 positions match TRBD1. This CDR3 is 16 amino acids long. The junction had 15 bases not matched to a gene; V was cut back by 6 bases and J by 6 bases. CDR1 and CDR2 (germline): MNHEY, SMNVEV (reference sequence). CDR3 sequence (DNA): TGTGCCAGCAGCCTGCATCCGGACAGGGCGTATCCTGAAGCTTTCTTT. It specifies CASSLHPDRAYPEAFF.

This clonotype was observed once. The V call is TRBV6-1, the J call TRBJ1-1; TRBD1 is a possible D gene (6 bases). Germline CDR1 MNHNS, CDR2 SASEGT. V was trimmed by 6 bases and J by 4 bases, leaving 18 bases between them. There are 15 residues in the CDR3. As DNA, the CDR3 is TGTGCCAGCAGCCGCCCTGAAGGGGGTCCCACTGAAGCTTTCTTT. Its translation is CASSRPEGGPTEAFF.

The V and J genes are TRBV20-1 and TRBJ2-7; 8 nucleotides agree with TRBD2. Germline CDR1 is DFQATT and CDR2 is SNEGSKA (reference sequence). The CDR3 runs to 17 residues. V was pared by 0 bases and J by 3 bases, with 13 bases of the junction left unmatched. The CDR3 here is CSARDLKGTRGVYEQYF. The DNA for the CDR3 is TGCAGTGCTAGAGATCTAAAAGGGACTAGAGGGGTCTACGAGCAGTACTTC.

The sample holds a few counts of this clonotype. The chain couples TRBV20-1 to TRBJ2-3; 7 bases map to TRBD1. Unmatched junction bases numbered 10, after V lost 6 bases and J lost 1 base. The CDR3 runs 15 residues. Germline loops: CDR1 DFQATT, CDR2 SNEGSKA (reference sequence). The CDR3 region is CSAKGGGYRTDTQYF. CDR3 coding DNA: TGCAGTGCCAAAGGGGGCGGGTACCGCACAGATACGCAGTATTTT.

The rearrangement uses TRBV2 and TRBJ1-3, with 7 bases aligning to TRBD1. The CDR3 is 15 residues long. The V and J ends lost 8 bases and 4 bases, in that order; junction bases with no gene match: 11. Germline assignment: CDR1 SNHLY and CDR2 FYNNEI. The CDR3 DNA reads as TGTGCCAGCCTCGGGACAGTACTCGACGGAAACACCATATATTTT. This codes for CASLGTVLDGNTIYF.

The rearrangement uses TRBV27 and TRBJ1-1, with TRBD1 matching over 8 bases. The length of the CDR3 is 14 residues. V was clipped by 5 bases and J by 10 bases; unmatched bases: 12. Germline lookup yields CDR1 MNHEY and CDR2 SMNVEV (reference sequence). The DNA of the CDR3 is TGTGCCAGCAGTCCCCTCGACAGGGGAGTTGTAGCTTTCTTT. Translating gives CASSPLDRGVVAFF.

CDR3 bases: TGCGCCAGCAGTATGGTAAACGGGGAGCTGTTTTTT. Translated, it gives CASSMVNGELFF. The V call is TRBV10-1, the J call TRBJ2-2; D is ambiguous. V dropped 5 bases and J dropped 7 bases, with 8 bases sitting between them. This CDR3 is built from 12 residues. Germline-derived CDR1 and CDR2 are WNHNN and SYGVQD (reference sequence).

This sequence joins TRBV7-2 and TRBJ1-1, with 9 positions matching TRBD1. J was trimmed by 7 bases and V by 5 bases; bases with no gene match: 11. This CDR3 region has 15 residues. Germline V lookup: CDR1 SGHTA, CDR2 FQGNSA. For the CDR3, the DNA is TGTGCCAGCAGCGTTTACAGGGGGCGGGAAGATGAAGCTTTCTTT. Amino acids: CASSVYRGREDEAFF.

The genes are TRBV6-5 and TRBJ2-7; maybe TRBD2 (6 bases). The V end lost 4 bases, the J end lost 3 bases, and 13 bases lay between the germline ends. CDR3 length equals 14 residues. Germline CDR1 is MNHEY and CDR2 is SVGAGI. Here the CDR3 reads CASSSTSGDYEQYF. The DNA for the CDR3 is TGTGCCAGCAGTTCGACATCGGGAGACTACGAGCAGTACTTC.